The following is a T cell receptor beta chain sequence with its context. Random hexamers primed reverse transcription of about 0.45 to 1 ug RNA. TCRdb passed the immunoSEQ multiplex PCR reads through MiXCR, listing each CDR3 protein once. This table has under 95,000 distinct CDR3 sequences, 90% to 95% appearing once. This sample stems from a study of CD8 T cells in Susac syndrome. The recently defined diagnostic criteria for definite or probable disease were met by the Susac syndrome patients. The specimen was CD4+ T cells from PBMCs. The TCR originated in a human donor with Susac syndrome.

The CDR3 region has the DNA TGTGCCACCAGCCCGGGGGTCAATGAGCAGTTCTTC. Its translation: CATSPGVNEQFF. The genes are TRBV15 and TRBJ2-1, with D maybe TRBD2 (6 bases). CDR3 size: 12 residues. The V end was cut by 5 bases, the J end by 6 bases, with 8 bases between. The germline V gene has CDR1 LNHNV and CDR2 YYDKDF (reference sequence). Together with reference TRBV15 and TRBJ2-1, the CDR3 gives the full variable domain: DAMVIQNPRYQVTQFGKPVTLSCSQTLNHNVMYWYQQKSSQAPKLLFHYYDKDFNNEADTPDNFQSRRPNTSFCFLDIRSPGLGDTAMYLCATSPGVNEQFFGPGTRLTVL.